This T cell receptor (beta chain) was identified during a study of T cells in Graves' hyperthyroidism and ophthalmopathy. RNA transcripts were the template for amplifying TCR beta CDR3 regions. Initially, a first-round RT-PCR of the TCR CDR3 employed the HTBI primer set. TCRdb reprocessed the multiplex PCR reads with MiXCR, giving one entry per CDR3 protein. There are almost 600,000 distinct CDR3 sequences in the sample; over 11% occur only once, and 5.8% lies in the top ten. This clonotype appeared many times. CDR1 and CDR2 from the germline V gene are SGHVS and FQNEAQ. The CDR3 sequence is 13 residues long. Trimming stripped 2 bases from V and 7 bases from J, with 11 bases between.

This receptor was taken from a young woman with Graves' hyperthyroidism that later progressed to Graves' ophthalmopathy. Material for sequencing was blood. V gene TRBV7-8 combines with J gene TRBJ2-5; D is unclear. DNA for the CDR3: TGTGCCAGCAGCTTATTGTGGCCTGGGACCCAGTACTTC. Residues: CASSLLWPGTQYF.